This TCR beta chain emerged from a study of T cell responses to AZD1222 COVID-19 vaccine. Second-dose intervals near 4 or 12 weeks were combined. The method was immunoSEQ multiplex PCR; TCRdb's version includes in-frame clones alone and lacks a portion of them. The repertoire holds 150,000 to 200,000 clones, with 91% as singletons. The CDR3 sequence is 12 residues long. Germline assignment: CDR1 SGHTA and CDR2 FQGNSA. Trimming took 5 bases from V and 7 from J, leaving 9 bases between them. As for this clone: Its antigen is unknown.

Study-wide results and caveats: Clonal diversity may have been underestimated, and the donors were mostly white British, with more females than males. At baseline, just a handful of AZD1222 recipients tested seropositive.

The source material was peripheral blood, sampled 28 days after the second AZD1222 dose. The chain has TRBV7-2 and TRBJ1-5, with no clear D. The origin of this receptor is an adult who received the AZD1222 COVID-19 vaccine. CDR3: CASSPSTQPQHF. The CDR3 DNA reads as TGTGCCAGCAGCCCTTCCACGCAGCCCCAGCATTTT.